Shown below are 23 T cell receptor beta chains from a single sample sequenced in a study of blood T cell repertoires in COVID-19. Sequencing used immunoSEQ multiplex PCR; TCRdb keeps in-frame clones, though not all of them. In the table there are some 90,000 clones, roughly 90% of which are singletons. The sequencing sample was made of peripheral blood. The receptors derive from a woman of 80 years or more with acute or convalescent COVID-19.

This chain joins TRBV7-9 and TRBJ2-7, with D perhaps TRBD2 (5 bases). V was trimmed by 1 base and J by 7 bases, leaving 14 bases between them. This CDR3 spans 14 amino acids. Germline values: CDR1 SEHNR, CDR2 FQNEAQ (reference sequence). CDR3 DNA sequence: TGTGCCAGCAGCTTAGGTGAGGGAACATCAGAGCAGTACTTC. This translates into CASSLGEGTSEQYF. The entire variable domain, with the rest obtained from reference TRBV7-9 and TRBJ2-7, is as follows: DTGVSQNPRHKITKRGQNVTFRCDPISEHNRLYWYRQTLGQGPEFLTYFQNEAQLEKSRLLSDRFSAERPKGSFSTLEIQRTEQGDSAMYLCASSLGEGTSEQYFGPGTRLTVT.

The rearrangement joins TRBV11-3 to TRBJ2-3; 7 bases fit TRBD1. Germline CDR1 is SGHNT and CDR2 is YENEEA. The V gene end was trimmed by 4 bases and the J gene end by 0 bases; junction bases not matched to a gene: 4. The CDR3 is 15 residues long. The CDR3 sequence is CASSSGQTSTDTQYF. Written as DNA, the CDR3 is TGTGCCAGCAGCTCGGGACAGACTAGCACAGATACGCAGTATTTT.

The rearrangement uses TRBV25-1 and TRBJ1-1; TRBD1 is a possible D gene (5 bases). The CDR3 is made up of 17 amino acids. In germline, CDR1 is MGHDK, CDR2 SYGVNS. V lost 4 bases and J 0 bases, leaving 18 bases between the germline ends. CDR3 sequence (DNA): TGTGCCAGCAGTGGGTTTGGGCAGGGCTACATGAACACTGAAGCTTTCTTT. Its protein product is CASSGFGQGYMNTEAFF.

A note on this clone: Other DNA sequences in the sample encode the same CDR3. This chain connects TRBV6-1 to TRBJ1-5; D gene uncertain. The V gene's germline CDR1 is MNHNS and CDR2 SASEGT. The CDR3 spans 16 residues. V lost 4 bases and J lost 3, with 16 bases in between. Here the CDR3 DNA reads TGTGCCAGCAGTGGGGGTGGAGGGAACTTCAATCAGCCCCAGCATTTT. The encoded protein is CASSGGGGNFNQPQHF.

The chain is built from TRBV5-1 and TRBJ2-1, with 11 nucleotides matching TRBD2. Germline V lookup: CDR1 SGHRS, CDR2 YFSETQ. CDR3 length equals 17 residues. Trimming cost V 0 bases and J 3 bases; bases outside gene matches: 5. CDR3 sequence: CASSLAIAGGNYNEQFF. The DNA for the CDR3 is TGCGCCAGCAGCTTGGCGATAGCGGGGGGGAACTACAATGAGCAGTTCTTC.

V usage is TRBV19 and J usage is TRBJ1-5; 9 bases align to TRBD1. CDR1 LNHDA and CDR2 SQIVND come from the germline V gene (reference sequence). The CDR3 is 16 amino acids. V lost 4 bases to trimming and J lost 5 bases; unmatched junction nucleotides: 9. CDR3 sequence: CASSTYRGPRDQPQHF. CDR3 in DNA: TGTGCCAGTAGTACCTACAGGGGGCCGCGGGATCAGCCCCAGCATTTT. The full variable domain, with the rest looked up from reference TRBV19 and TRBJ1-5, is DGGITQSPKYLFRKEGQNVTLSCEQNLNHDAMYWYRQDPGQGLRLIYYSQIVNDFQKGDIAEGYSVSREKKESFPLTVTSAQKNPTAFYLCASSTYRGPRDQPQHFGDGTRLSIL.

J is TRBJ1-2 and V is TRBV24-1; D gene ambiguous. The CDR3 has 14 residues. Per the germline V gene, CDR1 is KGHDR and CDR2 is SFDVKD. V shed 7 bases and J shed 6 bases, with 17 bases lying between them. The CDR3 sequence is CATSLDTQVNGYTF. CDR3 DNA: TGTGCCACCAGCCTGGATACCCAGGTGAATGGCTACACCTTC.

CDR3 nucleotides: TGTGCCAGCAGCTCCCCGACTAGCGGGTCCTACAATGAGCAGTTCTTC. Translating it yields CASSSPTSGSYNEQFF. The V and J genes are TRBV7-3 and TRBJ2-1, with 10 nucleotides matching TRBD2. The CDR3 is made up of 16 amino acids. CDR1 and CDR2 from the germline V gene are SGHTA and FQGTGA. J gave up 1 base and V 4 bases, and 4 bases lay outside the gene matches.

CDR3 sequence (DNA): TGCGCCACTTCTTTACAGGGCCCAAGCTCCTACAATGAGCAGTTCTTC. Its protein is CATSLQGPSSYNEQFF. The chain carries TRBV5-1 and TRBJ2-1, with D possibly being TRBD1 (6 bases). CDR1 is SGHRS, CDR2 YFSETQ, per germline. There are 16 residues in the CDR3. Between the trimmed V and J ends, which lost 9 bases and 0 bases, there was a span of 19 bases.

DNA for the CDR3: TGCGCCAGCAGCTTGGGTAAGGGACAGGGGGCGCGGGTCACCGGACCCCTCCACTTT. Translation gives CASSLGKGQGARVTGPLHF. V and J are TRBV5-1 and TRBJ1-6; 12 bases agree with TRBD1. V was pared by 0 bases and J by 12 bases, with 16 bases of the junction left unmatched. This CDR3 is built from 19 residues. The germline V gene has CDR1 SGHRS and CDR2 YFSETQ.

V is TRBV20-1 and J is TRBJ1-2; possible D gene TRBD1, 5 bases. Trimming removed 5 bases from V and 2 bases from J, with 18 bases in between. Per the germline V gene, CDR1 is DFQATT and CDR2 is SNEGSKA (reference sequence). This CDR3 spans 15 amino acids. The CDR3 spells CSAGGDGGPNYGYTF. CDR3 bases: TGCAGTGCTGGTGGGGACGGGGGACCGAACTATGGCTACACCTTC.

J is TRBJ1-5 and V is TRBV6-7; 8 positions match TRBD1. TRBV6-7 is an open reading frame, and its role is uncertain. CDR3 length: 15 residues. V shed 5 bases and J 0 bases; nucleotides not matched to a gene: 3. The chain's CDR3 is CASSGDRFSNQPQHF. The CDR3 DNA follows: TGTGCCAGCAGTGGGGACAGGTTTAGCAATCAGCCCCAGCATTTT.

The chain has TRBV4-1 and TRBJ1-2; the match to TRBD1 covers 8 bases. Germline lookup yields CDR1 MGHRA and CDR2 YSYEKL. V lost 3 bases to trimming and J lost 5 bases; unmatched junction nucleotides: 5. The CDR3 totals 14 residues. The CDR3 spells CASSHQTGEYGYTF. The DNA for the CDR3 is TGCGCCAGCAGCCACCAGACAGGGGAATATGGCTACACCTTC.

The CDR3 here is CASSYLGTGRGYTF. The CDR3 coding sequence is TGTGCCAGCAGCTACCTCGGGACAGGAAGGGGCTACACCTTC. The chain uses TRBV7-6 and TRBJ1-2, with 8 bases lining up with TRBD1. The CDR3 length is 14 residues. V was pared by 4 bases and J by 8 bases, with 9 bases of the junction left unmatched. Germline V gene lookup returns CDR1 SGHVS and CDR2 FNYEAQ.

The chain uses TRBV5-6 and TRBJ2-3; 14 positions agree with TRBD2. CDR1 SGHDT and CDR2 YYEEEE come from the germline V gene. The CDR3 is 18 residues long. Trimming removed 1 base from V and 4 bases from J; junction bases left unmatched: 8. DNA for the CDR3: TGTGCCAGCAGCTTGCGACTAGCGGGGGGGAGGAGGTCAGATACGCAGTATTTT. This sequence encodes CASSLRLAGGRRSDTQYF.

The chain couples TRBV6-5 to TRBJ2-7; D might be TRBD1 (6 bases). The length of the CDR3 is 12 residues. Germline assignment: CDR1 MNHEY and CDR2 SVGAGI. Deletions cut 6 bases from V and 2 bases from J, with 8 bases between. DNA of the CDR3: TGTGCCAGCAGAGGGGGAGCCTACGAGCAGTACTTC. Amino acid sequence: CASRGGAYEQYF.

CDR3 residues: CASSTSRGQYEQYF. CDR3 coding DNA: TGTGCCAGCAGCACGTCCAGGGGGCAGTACGAGCAGTACTTC. V is TRBV7-8 and J is TRBJ2-7; TRBD1 agrees at 8 bases. The germline V gene encodes CDR1 SGHVS and CDR2 FQNEAQ. The CDR3 totals 14 residues. Trimming at V came to 5 bases and at J to 4 bases, leaving 7 bases not matched to a gene.

V gene TRBV3-1 (or the pseudogene TRBV3-2) combines with J gene TRBJ2-5; possibly TRBD2 for D (6 bases). Looked up from germline, CDR1 is LGHDT and CDR2 is YNNKEL (reference sequence). The CDR3 covers 16 residues. V was shortened by 5 bases and J by 1 base, with 17 bases between the two germline ends. The CDR3 reads CASSDLWGVSQETQYF. In DNA, the CDR3 is TGTGCCAGCAGCGACCTCTGGGGGGTTTCCCAAGAGACCCAGTACTTC.

This chain joins TRBV9 and TRBJ2-1, with TRBD2 matching over 7 bases. Germline V lookup: CDR1 SGDLS, CDR2 YYNGEE. The CDR3 is 16 residues long. With 7 bases clipped from V and 0 bases from J, the junction kept 10 bases outside the gene matches. CDR3 sequence: CASSRASGSSYNEQFF. CDR3 nucleotide sequence: TGTGCCAGCTCAAGGGCTAGCGGAAGCTCCTACAATGAGCAGTTCTTC.

Here the CDR3 DNA reads TGTGCCAGCTCACCATGGGTCAACACCGGGGAGCTGTTTTTT. It translates to CASSPWVNTGELFF. This sequence joins TRBV18 and TRBJ1-3; D gene ambiguous. The better agreement between TRBJ2-2 and the DNA end casts doubt on the J call. The CDR3 contains 14 residues. Germline CDR1 and CDR2: KGHSH and LQKENI.

V is TRBV11-2 and J is TRBJ2-7; TRBD1 matches at 7 bases. The germline V gene has CDR1 SGHAT and CDR2 FQNNGV. Trimming at V came to 1 base and at J to 5 bases, leaving 11 bases not matched to a gene. The CDR3 loop spans 16 amino acids. CDR3 sequence (DNA): TGTGCCAGCAGCTTAGGAGCCTCGACAGGGTCCCACGAGCAGTACTTC. It codes for CASSLGASTGSHEQYF.

The chain is built from TRBV10-2 and TRBJ2-7; TRBD1 matches at 9 bases. The CDR3 is made up of 15 amino acids. Germline CDR1 and CDR2: WSHSY and SAAADI. V shed 4 bases, J shed 2 bases, and the junction held 6 bases outside the gene matches. The CDR3 nucleotides are TGCGCCAGCAGTGGGGCACAGGGGGCTCCCTACGAGCAGTACTTC. It translates to CASSGAQGAPYEQYF.

The genes are TRBV5-1 and TRBJ1-4; 9 nucleotides match TRBD1. Germline V gene data show CDR1 as SGHRS and CDR2 as YFSETQ. The CDR3 totals 16 residues. Trimming cost V 2 bases and J 8 bases; bases outside gene matches: 10. The CDR3 protein is CASSFHIQGAGEKLFF. In DNA form, the CDR3 reads TGCGCCAGCAGCTTTCACATACAGGGGGCTGGAGAAAAACTGTTTTTT.